One and the same sample provided the 3 T cell receptor beta chains below, sequenced in a study of cytomegalovirus exposure and HLA in healthy donors (dated by TCRdb to 2017 to 2019). The protocol used for the library was the immunoSEQ multiplex PCR assay. The multiplex PCR relied on a mix of 60 forward primers for TCR Vbeta segments and 13 reverse primers for TCR Jbeta segments. Drawn from immuneACCESS, this table holds only the in-frame rearrangements with V and J called that TCRdb kept. Clones are partly lost; checked studies trace under half to an unresolved V gene and leave the rest unexplained. The sample table lists roughly 100,000 clones, about 79% of them with a count of one. The ten biggest clones cover more than 2.5% of the sample. The sample was PBMCs. Receptor source: a male donor in good health and CMV-seropositive.

The V call is TRBV7-9, the J call TRBJ2-1; no definite D call. Germline CDR1 SEHNR, CDR2 FQNEAQ (reference sequence). There are 12 residues in the CDR3. Deletions cut 5 bases from V and 9 bases from J, with 11 bases between. In nucleotides, the CDR3 is TGTGCCAGCAGCCGCTACGTAGTTGAGCAGTTCTTC. Translation: CASSRYVVEQFF.

The chain uses TRBV28 and TRBJ2-5; 7 positions match TRBD2. Germline lookup yields CDR1 MDHEN and CDR2 SYDVKM. The trim removed 3 bases at V and 0 bases at J, leaving 4 bases unmatched. This CDR3 has 15 residues. The CDR3 is CASSFEGRDQETQYF. CDR3 in DNA: TGTGCCAGCAGTTTCGAGGGGAGGGACCAAGAGACCCAGTACTTC.

This clone was seen a handful of times. V usage is TRBV6-1 and J usage is TRBJ1-5, with a tentative D call TRBD1 (6 bases). Germline V CDR1 and CDR2: MNHNS, SASEGT. The CDR3 runs to 14 residues. V was clipped by 6 bases and J by 7 bases, with 16 bases between them. DNA of the CDR3: TGTGCCAGCAGCCACGGGGGGCAGTGGCAGCCCCAGCATTTT. It codes for CASSHGGQWQPQHF.